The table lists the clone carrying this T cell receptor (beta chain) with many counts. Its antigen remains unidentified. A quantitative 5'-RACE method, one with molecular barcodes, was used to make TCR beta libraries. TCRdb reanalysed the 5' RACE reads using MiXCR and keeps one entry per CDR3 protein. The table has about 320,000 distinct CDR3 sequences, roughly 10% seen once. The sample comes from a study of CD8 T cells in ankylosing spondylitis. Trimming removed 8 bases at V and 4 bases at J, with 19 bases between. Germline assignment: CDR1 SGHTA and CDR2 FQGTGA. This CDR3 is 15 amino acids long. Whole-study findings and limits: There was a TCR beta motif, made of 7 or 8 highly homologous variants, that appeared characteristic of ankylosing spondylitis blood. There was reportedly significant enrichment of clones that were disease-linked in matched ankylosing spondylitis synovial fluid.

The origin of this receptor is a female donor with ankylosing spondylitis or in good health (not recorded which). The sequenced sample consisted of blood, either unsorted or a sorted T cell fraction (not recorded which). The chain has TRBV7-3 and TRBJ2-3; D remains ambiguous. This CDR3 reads CASPLFYYGADTQYF. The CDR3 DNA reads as TGTGCCAGCCCCCTTTTCTACTACGGCGCAGATACGCAGTATTTT.